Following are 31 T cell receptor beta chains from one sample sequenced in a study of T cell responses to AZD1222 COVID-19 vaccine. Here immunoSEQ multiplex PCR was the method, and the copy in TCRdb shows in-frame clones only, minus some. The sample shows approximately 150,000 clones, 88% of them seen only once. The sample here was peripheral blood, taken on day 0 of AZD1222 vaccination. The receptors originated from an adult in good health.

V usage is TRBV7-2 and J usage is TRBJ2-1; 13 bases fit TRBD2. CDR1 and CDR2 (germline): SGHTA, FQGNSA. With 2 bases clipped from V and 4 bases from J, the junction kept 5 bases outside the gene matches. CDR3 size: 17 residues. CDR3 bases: TGTGCCAGCAGCTTAAGGACTAGCGGGAGTCGTTACAATGAGCAGTTCTTC. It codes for CASSLRTSGSRYNEQFF. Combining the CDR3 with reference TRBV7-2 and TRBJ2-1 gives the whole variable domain GAGVSQSPSNKVTEKGKDVELRCDPISGHTALYWYRQSLGQGLEFLIYFQGNSAPDKSGLPSDRFSAERTGGSVSTLTIQRTQQEDSAVYLCASSLRTSGSRYNEQFFGPGTRLTVL.

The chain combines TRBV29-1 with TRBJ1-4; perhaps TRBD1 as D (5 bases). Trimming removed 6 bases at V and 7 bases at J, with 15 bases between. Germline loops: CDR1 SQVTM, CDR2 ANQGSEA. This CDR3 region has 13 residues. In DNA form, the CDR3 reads TGCAGCGTCGCCGGGACGGTTAGTGAAAAACTGTTTTTT. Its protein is CSVAGTVSEKLFF.

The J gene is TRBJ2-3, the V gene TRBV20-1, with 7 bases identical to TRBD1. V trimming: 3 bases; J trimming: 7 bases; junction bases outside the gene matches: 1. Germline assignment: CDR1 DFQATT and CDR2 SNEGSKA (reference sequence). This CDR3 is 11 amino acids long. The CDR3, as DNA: TGCAGTGCTAGGACAGGGAATACGCAGTATTTT. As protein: CSARTGNTQYF.

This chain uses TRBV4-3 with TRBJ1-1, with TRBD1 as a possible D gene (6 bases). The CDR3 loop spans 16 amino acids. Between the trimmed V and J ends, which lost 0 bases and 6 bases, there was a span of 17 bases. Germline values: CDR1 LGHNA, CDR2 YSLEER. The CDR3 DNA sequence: TGCGCCAGCAGCCAAGACCCACACAGGGTAGCTCCTGAAGCTTTCTTT. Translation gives CASSQDPHRVAPEAFF.

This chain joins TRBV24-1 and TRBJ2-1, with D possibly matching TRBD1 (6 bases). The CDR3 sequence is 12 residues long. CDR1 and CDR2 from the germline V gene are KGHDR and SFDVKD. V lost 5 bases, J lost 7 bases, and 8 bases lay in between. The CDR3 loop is CATSGTANEQFF. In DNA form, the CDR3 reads TGTGCCACCAGTGGGACAGCGAATGAGCAGTTCTTC.

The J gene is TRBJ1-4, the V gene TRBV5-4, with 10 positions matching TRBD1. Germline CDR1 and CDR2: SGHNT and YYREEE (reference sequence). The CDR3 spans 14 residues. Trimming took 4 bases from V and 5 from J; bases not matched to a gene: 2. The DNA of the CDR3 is TGTGCCAGCAGCCTGGGACAGGGGAATGAAAAACTGTTTTTT. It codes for CASSLGQGNEKLFF.

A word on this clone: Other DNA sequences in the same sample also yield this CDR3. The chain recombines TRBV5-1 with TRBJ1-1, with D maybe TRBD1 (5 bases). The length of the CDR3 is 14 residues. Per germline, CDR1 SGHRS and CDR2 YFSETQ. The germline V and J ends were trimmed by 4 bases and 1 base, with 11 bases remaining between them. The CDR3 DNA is TGCGCCAGCAGCAGCGACAGCGCGAACACTGAAGCTTTCTTT. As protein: CASSSDSANTEAFF. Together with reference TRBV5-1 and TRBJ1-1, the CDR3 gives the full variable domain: KAGVTQTPRYLIKTRGQQVTLSCSPISGHRSVSWYQQTPGQGLQFLFEYFSETQRNKGNFPGRFSGRQFSNSRSEMNVSTLELGDSALYLCASSSDSANTEAFFGQGTRLTVV.

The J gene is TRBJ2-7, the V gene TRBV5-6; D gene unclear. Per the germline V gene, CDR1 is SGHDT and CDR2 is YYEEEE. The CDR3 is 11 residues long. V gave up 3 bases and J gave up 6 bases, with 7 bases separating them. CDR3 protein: CASSSAFEQYF. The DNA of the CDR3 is TGTGCCAGCAGCTCCGCTTTCGAGCAGTACTTC.

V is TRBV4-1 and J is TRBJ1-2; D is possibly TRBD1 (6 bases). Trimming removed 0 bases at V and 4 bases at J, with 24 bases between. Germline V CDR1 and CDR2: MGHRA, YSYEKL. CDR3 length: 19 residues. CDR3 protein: CASSQDRAGGSGQFYGYTF. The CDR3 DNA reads TGCGCCAGCAGCCAAGATAGGGCCGGTGGTTCTGGACAGTTCTATGGCTACACCTTC.

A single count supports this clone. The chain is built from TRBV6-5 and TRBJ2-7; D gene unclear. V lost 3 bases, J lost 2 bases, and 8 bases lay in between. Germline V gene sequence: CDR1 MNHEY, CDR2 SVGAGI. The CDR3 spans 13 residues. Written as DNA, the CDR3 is TGTGCCAGCAGTTATCGAGCGCCCTACGAGCAGTACTTC. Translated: CASSYRAPYEQYF.

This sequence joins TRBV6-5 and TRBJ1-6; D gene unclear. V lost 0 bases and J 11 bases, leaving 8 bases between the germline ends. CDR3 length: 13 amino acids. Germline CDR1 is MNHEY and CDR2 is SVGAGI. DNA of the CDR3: TGTGCCAGCAGTTACTCGATGACCACACCCCTCCACTTT. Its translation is CASSYSMTTPLHF.

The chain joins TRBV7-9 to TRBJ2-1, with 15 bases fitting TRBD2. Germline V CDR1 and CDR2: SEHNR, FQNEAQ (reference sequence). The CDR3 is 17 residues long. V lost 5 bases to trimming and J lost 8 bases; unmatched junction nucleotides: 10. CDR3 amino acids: CASSPTPGLAGGYEQFF. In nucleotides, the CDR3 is TGTGCCAGCAGCCCCACGCCGGGACTAGCGGGAGGATATGAGCAGTTCTTC.

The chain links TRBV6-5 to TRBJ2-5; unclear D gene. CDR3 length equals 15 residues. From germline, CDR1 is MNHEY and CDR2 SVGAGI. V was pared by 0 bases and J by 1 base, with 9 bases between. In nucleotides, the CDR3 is TGTGCCAGCAGTTACTCGGGTAACGGCCAAGAGACCCAGTACTTC. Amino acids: CASSYSGNGQETQYF.

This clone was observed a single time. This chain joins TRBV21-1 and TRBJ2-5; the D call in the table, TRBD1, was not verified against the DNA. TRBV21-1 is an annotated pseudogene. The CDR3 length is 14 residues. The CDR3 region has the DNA TGTGCCAGCAGGCCCCCAGGGATAAAAGAGACCCAGTACTTC. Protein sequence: CASRPPGIKETQYF.

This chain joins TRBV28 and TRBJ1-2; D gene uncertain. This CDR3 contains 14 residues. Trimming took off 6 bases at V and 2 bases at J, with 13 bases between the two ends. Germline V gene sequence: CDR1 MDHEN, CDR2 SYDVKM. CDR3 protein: CASSLGSRNYGYTF. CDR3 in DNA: TGTGCCAGCAGCCTGGGCAGCCGAAACTATGGCTACACCTTC.

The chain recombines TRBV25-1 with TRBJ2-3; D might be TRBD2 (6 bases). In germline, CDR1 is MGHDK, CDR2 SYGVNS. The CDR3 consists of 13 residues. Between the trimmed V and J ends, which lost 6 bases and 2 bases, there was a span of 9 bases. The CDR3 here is CASRRGNTDTQYF. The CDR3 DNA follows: TGTGCCAGCAGGCGGGGAAACACAGATACGCAGTATTTT.

CDR3 coding DNA: TGTGCCAGCTCCCCCGGTCTGGGGACCCAGTACTTC. This translates into CASSPGLGTQYF. The chain has TRBV9 and TRBJ2-5; no reliable D call. The CDR3 runs to 12 residues. The germline V gene has CDR1 SGDLS and CDR2 YYNGEE. Trimming left V 7 bases short and J 7 bases short, with 14 bases between.

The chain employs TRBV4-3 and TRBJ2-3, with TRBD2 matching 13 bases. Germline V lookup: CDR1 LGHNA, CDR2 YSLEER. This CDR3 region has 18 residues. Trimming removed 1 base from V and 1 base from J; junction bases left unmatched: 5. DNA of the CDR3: TGCGCCAGCAGCCAAGGGGCGGGACTAGCGGGACGCACAGATACGCAGTATTTT. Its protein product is CASSQGAGLAGRTDTQYF.

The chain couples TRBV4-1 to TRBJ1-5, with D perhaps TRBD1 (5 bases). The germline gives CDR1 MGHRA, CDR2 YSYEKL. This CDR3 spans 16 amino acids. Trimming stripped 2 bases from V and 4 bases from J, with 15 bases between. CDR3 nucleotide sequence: TGCGCCAGCAGCCAAATACCGGGACGGGGAAATCAGCCCCAGCATTTT. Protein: CASSQIPGRGNQPQHF.

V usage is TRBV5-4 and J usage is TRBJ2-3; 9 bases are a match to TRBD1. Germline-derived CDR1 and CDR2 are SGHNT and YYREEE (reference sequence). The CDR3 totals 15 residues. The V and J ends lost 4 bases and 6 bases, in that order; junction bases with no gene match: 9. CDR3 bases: TGTGCCAGCAGCCTAGTACAGGGGGCGGGCGATACGCAGTATTTT. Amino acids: CASSLVQGAGDTQYF.

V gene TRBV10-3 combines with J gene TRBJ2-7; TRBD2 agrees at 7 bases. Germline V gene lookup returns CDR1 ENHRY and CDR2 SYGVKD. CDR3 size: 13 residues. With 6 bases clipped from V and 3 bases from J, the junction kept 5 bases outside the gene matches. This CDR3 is CAIRSLADYEQYF. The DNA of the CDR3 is TGTGCCATCAGATCCCTAGCGGACTACGAGCAGTACTTC.

The CDR3 coding sequence is TGTGCCAGCAGCTTGGCAGGTGGTGAGACCCAGTACTTC. Amino acid sequence: CASSLAGGETQYF. The chain has TRBV5-6 and TRBJ2-5, with unresolved D. Trimming stripped 0 bases from V and 5 bases from J, with 8 bases between. From germline, CDR1 is SGHDT and CDR2 YYEEEE. This CDR3 contains 13 residues. Variable domain in full (rest from reference TRBV5-6 and TRBJ2-5): DAGVTQSPTHLIKTRGQQVTLRCSPKSGHDTVSWYQQALGQGPQFIFQYYEEEERQRGNFPDRFSGHQFPNYSSELNVNALLLGDSALYLCASSLAGGETQYFGPGTRLLVL.

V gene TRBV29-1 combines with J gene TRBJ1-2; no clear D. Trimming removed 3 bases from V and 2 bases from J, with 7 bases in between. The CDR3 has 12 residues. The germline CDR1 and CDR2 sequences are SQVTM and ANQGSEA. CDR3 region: CSVDQDNYGYTF. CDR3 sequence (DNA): TGCAGCGTTGATCAGGACAACTATGGCTACACCTTC.

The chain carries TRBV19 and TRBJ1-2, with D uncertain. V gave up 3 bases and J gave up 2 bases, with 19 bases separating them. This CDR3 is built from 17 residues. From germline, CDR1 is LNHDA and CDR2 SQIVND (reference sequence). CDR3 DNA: TGTGCCAGTAGTATCGGCCAGCAAAAGCCTCTAAACTATGGCTACACCTTC. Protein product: CASSIGQQKPLNYGYTF.

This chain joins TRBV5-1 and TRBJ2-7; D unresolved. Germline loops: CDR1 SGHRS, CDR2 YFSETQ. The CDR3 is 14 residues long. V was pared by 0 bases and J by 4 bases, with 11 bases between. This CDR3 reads CASSLEALVYEQYF. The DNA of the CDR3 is TGCGCCAGCAGCTTGGAGGCGCTAGTGTACGAGCAGTACTTC.

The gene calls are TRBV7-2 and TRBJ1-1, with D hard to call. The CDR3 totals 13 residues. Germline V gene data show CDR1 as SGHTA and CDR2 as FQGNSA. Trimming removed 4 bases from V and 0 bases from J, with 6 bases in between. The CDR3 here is CASSSQMNTEAFF. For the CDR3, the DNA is TGTGCCAGCAGCTCACAGATGAACACTGAAGCTTTCTTT.

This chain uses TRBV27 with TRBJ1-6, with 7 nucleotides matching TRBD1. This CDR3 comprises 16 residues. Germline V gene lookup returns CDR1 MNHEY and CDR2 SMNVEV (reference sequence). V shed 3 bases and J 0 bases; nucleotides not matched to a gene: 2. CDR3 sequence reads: CASSLTGSSYNSPLHF. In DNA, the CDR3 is TGTGCCAGCAGTTTGACAGGGAGCTCCTATAATTCACCCCTCCACTTT.

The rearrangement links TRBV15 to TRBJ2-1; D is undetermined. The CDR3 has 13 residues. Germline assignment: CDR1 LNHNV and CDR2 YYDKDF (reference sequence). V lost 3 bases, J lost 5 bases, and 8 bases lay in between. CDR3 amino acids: CATSSFFDNEQFF. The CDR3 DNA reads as TGTGCCACCAGCAGTTTCTTTGACAATGAGCAGTTCTTC.

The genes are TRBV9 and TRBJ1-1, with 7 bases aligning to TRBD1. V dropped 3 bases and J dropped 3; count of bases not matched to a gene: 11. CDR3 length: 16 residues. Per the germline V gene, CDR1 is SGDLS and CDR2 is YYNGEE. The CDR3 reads CASSADYRGSYTEAFF. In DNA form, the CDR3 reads TGTGCCAGCAGCGCAGATTACAGGGGCAGCTACACTGAAGCTTTCTTT.

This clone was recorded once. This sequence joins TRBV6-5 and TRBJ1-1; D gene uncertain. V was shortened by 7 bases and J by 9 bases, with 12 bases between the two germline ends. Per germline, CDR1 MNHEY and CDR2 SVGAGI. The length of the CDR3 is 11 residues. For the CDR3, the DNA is TGTGCCAGCACCGTTGGGCGTCAAGCTTTCTTT. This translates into CASTVGRQAFF.

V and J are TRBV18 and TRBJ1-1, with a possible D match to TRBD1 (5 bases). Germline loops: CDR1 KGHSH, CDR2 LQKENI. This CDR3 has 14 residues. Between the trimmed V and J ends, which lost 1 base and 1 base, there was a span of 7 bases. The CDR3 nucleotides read TGTGCCAGCTCACCACGGGGACGGAACACTGAAGCTTTCTTT. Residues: CASSPRGRNTEAFF.